The sequence of this TCR beta chain was determined in a study of CD8+ T cells in alopecia areata. Treatment: oral pan-JAK inhibitor, 5-10 mg twice daily. This CDR3 comprises 17 residues. The V gene end was trimmed by 5 bases and the J gene end by 2 bases; junction bases not matched to a gene: 11. From germline, CDR1 is SGHTA and CDR2 FQGNSA. Extracted RNA was reverse transcribed into cDNA, the sequencing template. Only in-frame clones appear in the TCRdb table, and some are missing; sequencing was by immunoSEQ multiplex PCR. The sample holds 150,000 to 200,000 clones, approximately 67% seen once. Study conclusions and caveats: Unlike in mice, where it was clearer, TCR sharing across patients was less clear, possibly HLA-related. Scalp clonality, together with expanded CD8+ clones among the top 100, fell significantly with tofacitinib.

In its sample, this clone was seen once. Its specificity is unknown. The chain combines TRBV7-2 with TRBJ2-3; 9 bases line up with TRBD1. This specimen consisted of CD4+ T cells sorted from blood, obtained around week 50, from a patient treated with tofacitinib. This TCR was recovered from a human donor with alopecia areata. CDR3: CASSLRNRGLFTDTQYF. In DNA, the CDR3 is TGTGCCAGCAGCCTACGTAACAGGGGGCTTTTCACAGATACGCAGTATTTT.